This record covers a single T cell receptor beta chain. Mismatch with germline at one junction end may stem from a read error. This sample stems from a study of T cells in Graves' hyperthyroidism and ophthalmopathy. Germline V lookup: CDR1 SGHTA, CDR2 FQGNSA. The CDR3 is 14 amino acids. What was amplified from RNA transcripts were TCR beta CDR3 regions. A first-round RT-PCR of the TCR CDR3 used the HTBI primer set. TCRdb re-analysed the multiplex PCR reads in MiXCR, keeping a single row per CDR3 protein. The data show hundreds of thousands of distinct CDR3 sequences, over 40% seen once. The rearrangement joins TRBV7-2 to TRBJ1-3; D not resolved. The receptor was derived from an adult man with Graves' disease, either hyperthyroidism or ophthalmopathy (not recorded which). What was sequenced was peripheral blood or thyroid tissue (not recorded which). The CDR3 protein is CASSLSSSGNTTYF. CDR3 DNA sequence: TGTGCCAGCAGCTTGTCAAGCTCTGGAAACACCACATATTTT.